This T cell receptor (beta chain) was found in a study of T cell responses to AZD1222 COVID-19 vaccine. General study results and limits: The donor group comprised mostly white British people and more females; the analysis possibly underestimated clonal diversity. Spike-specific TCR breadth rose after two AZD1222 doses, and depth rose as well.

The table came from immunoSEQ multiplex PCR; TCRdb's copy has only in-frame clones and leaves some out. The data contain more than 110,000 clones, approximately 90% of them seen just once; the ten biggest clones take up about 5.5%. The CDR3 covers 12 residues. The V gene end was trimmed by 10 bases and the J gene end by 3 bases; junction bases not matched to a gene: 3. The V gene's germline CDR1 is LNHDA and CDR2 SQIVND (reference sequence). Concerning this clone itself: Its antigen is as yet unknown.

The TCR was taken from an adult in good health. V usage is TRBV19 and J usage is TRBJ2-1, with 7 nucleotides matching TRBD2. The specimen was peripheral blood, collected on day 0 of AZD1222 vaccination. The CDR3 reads CATASGYNEQFF. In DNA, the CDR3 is TGTGCCACCGCTAGCGGCTACAATGAGCAGTTCTTC.